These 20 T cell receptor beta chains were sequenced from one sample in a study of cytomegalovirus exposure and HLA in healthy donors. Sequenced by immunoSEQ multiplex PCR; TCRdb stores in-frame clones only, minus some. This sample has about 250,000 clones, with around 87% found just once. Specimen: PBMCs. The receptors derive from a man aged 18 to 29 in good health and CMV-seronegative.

As DNA, the CDR3 is TGTGCCAGCAGCCAAGCGGGAGGGGATCACAATGAGCAGTTCTTC. This gives the protein CASSQAGGDHNEQFF. The genes are TRBV7-3 and TRBJ2-1, with 10 nucleotides matching TRBD2. CDR3 length: 15 residues. Germline V CDR1 and CDR2: SGHTA, FQGTGA. The V and J ends lost 5 bases and 5 bases, in that order; junction bases with no gene match: 6. The full variable domain, rest sourced from reference TRBV7-3 and TRBJ2-1, is GAGVSQTPSNKVTEKGKYVELRCDPISGHTALYWYRQSLGQGPEFLIYFQGTGAADDSGLPNDRFFAVRPEGSVSTLKIQRTERGDSAVYLCASSQAGGDHNEQFFGPGTRLTVL.

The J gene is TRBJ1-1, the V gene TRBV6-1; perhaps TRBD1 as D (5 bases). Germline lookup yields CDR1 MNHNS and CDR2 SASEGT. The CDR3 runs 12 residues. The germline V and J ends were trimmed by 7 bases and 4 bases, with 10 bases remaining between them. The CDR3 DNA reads TGTGCCAGCATCCGGGGACTCACTGAAGCTTTCTTT. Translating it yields CASIRGLTEAFF.

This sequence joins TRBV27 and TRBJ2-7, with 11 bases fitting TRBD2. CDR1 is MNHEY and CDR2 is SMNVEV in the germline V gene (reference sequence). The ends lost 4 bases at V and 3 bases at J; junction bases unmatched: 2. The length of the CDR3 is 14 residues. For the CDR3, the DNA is TGTGCCAGCAGTTCCGGGACTAGCGGCTACGAGCAGTACTTC. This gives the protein CASSSGTSGYEQYF.

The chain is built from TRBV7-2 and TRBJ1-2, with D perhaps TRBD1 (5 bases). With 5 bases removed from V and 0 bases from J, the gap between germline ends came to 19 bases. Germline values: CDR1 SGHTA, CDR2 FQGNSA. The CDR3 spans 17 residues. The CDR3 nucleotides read TGTGCCAGCAGCCCCTCCCCGGACGGGGGAGCTAACTATGGCTACACCTTC. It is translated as CASSPSPDGGANYGYTF.

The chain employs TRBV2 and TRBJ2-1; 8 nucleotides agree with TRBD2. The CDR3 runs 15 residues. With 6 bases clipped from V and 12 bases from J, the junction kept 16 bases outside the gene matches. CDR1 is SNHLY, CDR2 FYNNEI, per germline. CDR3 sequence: CASRAPGLGAGGQFF. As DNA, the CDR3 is TGTGCCAGCAGGGCTCCGGGACTAGGGGCCGGGGGGCAGTTCTTC.

The CDR3 sequence is CSVVCEGYF. The CDR3 DNA reads as TGCAGCGTTGTTTGCGAGGGGTACTTC. V is TRBV29-1 and J is TRBJ2-5; possible D gene TRBD2, 5 bases. The CDR3 is 9 residues long. The germline CDR1 and CDR2 sequences are SQVTM and ANQGSEA. V gave up 4 bases and J gave up 13 bases, with 10 bases separating them.

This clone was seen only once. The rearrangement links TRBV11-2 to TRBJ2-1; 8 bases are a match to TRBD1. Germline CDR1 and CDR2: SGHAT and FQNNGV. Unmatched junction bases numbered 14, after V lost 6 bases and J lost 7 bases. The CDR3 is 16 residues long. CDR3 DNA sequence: TGTGCCAGCAGGTCAATTCGGACAGGGAAAGGGAATGAGCAGTTCTTC. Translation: CASRSIRTGKGNEQFF.

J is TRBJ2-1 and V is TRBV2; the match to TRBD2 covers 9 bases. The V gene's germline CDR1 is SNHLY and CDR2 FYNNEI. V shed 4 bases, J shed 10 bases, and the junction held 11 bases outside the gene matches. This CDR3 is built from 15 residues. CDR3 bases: TGTGCCAGCAGTGCGAGGAGCGGGGGGTCCAAGGAGCAGTTCTTC. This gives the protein CASSARSGGSKEQFF.

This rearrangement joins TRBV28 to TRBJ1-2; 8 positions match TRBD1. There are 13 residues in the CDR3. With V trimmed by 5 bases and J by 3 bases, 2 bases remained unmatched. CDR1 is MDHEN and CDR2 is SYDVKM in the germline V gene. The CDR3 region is CASSQGADYGYTF. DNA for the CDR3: TGTGCCAGCAGTCAGGGGGCTGACTATGGCTACACCTTC.

The CDR3 here is CASSQPGSTNEKLFF. The CDR3 nucleotides are TGCGCCAGCAGCCAACCCGGGTCAACTAATGAAAAACTGTTTTTT. This chain joins TRBV4-1 and TRBJ1-4; D remains unclear. CDR3 length: 15 residues. With 2 bases removed from V and 0 bases from J, the gap between germline ends came to 7 bases. Germline V CDR1 and CDR2: MGHRA, YSYEKL.

CDR3 DNA sequence: TGTGCCAGCAGCTTCGCCGGGAGAGAGGAGGAGACCCAGTACTTC. Amino acids: CASSFAGREEETQYF. The chain links TRBV7-9 to TRBJ2-5; the D gene is possibly TRBD2 (6 bases). V lost 3 bases and J 5 bases, leaving 16 bases between the germline ends. CDR3 length equals 15 residues. Germline CDR1 and CDR2: SEHNR and FQNEAQ (reference sequence).

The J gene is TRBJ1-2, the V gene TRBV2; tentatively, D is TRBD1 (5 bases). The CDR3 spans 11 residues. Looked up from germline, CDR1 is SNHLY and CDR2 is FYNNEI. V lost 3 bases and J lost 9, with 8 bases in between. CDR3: CASSDGGSYTF. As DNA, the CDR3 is TGTGCCAGCAGTGACGGGGGTAGCTACACCTTC.

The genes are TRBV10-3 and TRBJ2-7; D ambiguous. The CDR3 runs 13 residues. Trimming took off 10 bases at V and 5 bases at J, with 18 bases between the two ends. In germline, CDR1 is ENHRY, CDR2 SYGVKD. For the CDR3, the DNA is TGTGCCACCTCCACTTCTTTCGCCCACGAGCAGTACTTC. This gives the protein CATSTSFAHEQYF.

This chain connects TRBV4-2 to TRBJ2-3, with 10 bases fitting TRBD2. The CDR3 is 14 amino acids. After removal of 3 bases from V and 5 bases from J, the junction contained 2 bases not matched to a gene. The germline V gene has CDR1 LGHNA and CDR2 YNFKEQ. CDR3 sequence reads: CASSQASGRDTQYF. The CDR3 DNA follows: TGTGCCAGCAGCCAGGCTAGCGGGAGAGATACGCAGTATTTT.

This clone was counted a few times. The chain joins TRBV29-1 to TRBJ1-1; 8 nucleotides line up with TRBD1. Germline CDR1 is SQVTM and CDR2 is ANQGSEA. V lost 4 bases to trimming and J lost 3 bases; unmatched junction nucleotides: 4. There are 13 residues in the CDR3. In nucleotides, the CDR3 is TGCAGCGTTGGGGACAGGTTACACACTGAAGCTTTCTTT. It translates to CSVGDRLHTEAFF.

This CDR3 reads CASSSRGQGNTEAFF. DNA of the CDR3: TGTGCCAGCAGTTCTCGGGGACAGGGAAACACTGAAGCTTTCTTT. This chain uses TRBV28 with TRBJ1-1, with 9 bases that match TRBD1. The CDR3 is 15 amino acids. Germline V gene sequence: CDR1 MDHEN, CDR2 SYDVKM. J lost 2 bases, V lost 4 bases, and 5 bases had no gene match.

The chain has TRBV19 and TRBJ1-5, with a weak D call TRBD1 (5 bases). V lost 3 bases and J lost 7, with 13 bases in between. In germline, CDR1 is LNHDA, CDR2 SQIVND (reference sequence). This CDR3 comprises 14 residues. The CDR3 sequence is CASSMRQGPQPQHF. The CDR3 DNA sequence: TGTGCCAGTAGTATGCGGCAGGGCCCACAGCCCCAGCATTTT.

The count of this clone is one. The CDR3 sequence: CASSLYGYNSPLHF. In DNA form, the CDR3 reads TGCGCCAGCAGCTTATACGGCTATAATTCACCCCTCCACTTT. The chain carries TRBV5-1 and TRBJ1-6; unclear D gene. Germline assignment: CDR1 SGHRS and CDR2 YFSETQ. There are 14 residues in the CDR3. V shed 2 bases and J shed 3 bases, with 6 bases lying between them.

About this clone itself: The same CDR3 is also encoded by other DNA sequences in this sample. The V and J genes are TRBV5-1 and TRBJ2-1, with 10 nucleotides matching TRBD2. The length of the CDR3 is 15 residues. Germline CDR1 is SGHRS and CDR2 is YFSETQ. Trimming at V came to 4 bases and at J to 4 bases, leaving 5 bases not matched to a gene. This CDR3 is CASSPGLAVYNEQFF. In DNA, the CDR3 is TGCGCCAGCAGCCCCGGACTAGCGGTTTACAATGAGCAGTTCTTC.

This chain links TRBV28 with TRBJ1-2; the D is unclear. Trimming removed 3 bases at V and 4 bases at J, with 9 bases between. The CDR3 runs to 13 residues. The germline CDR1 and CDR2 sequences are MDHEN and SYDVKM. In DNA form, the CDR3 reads TGTGCCAGCAGTTTCGCACAGATCTATGGCTACACCTTC. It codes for CASSFAQIYGYTF.